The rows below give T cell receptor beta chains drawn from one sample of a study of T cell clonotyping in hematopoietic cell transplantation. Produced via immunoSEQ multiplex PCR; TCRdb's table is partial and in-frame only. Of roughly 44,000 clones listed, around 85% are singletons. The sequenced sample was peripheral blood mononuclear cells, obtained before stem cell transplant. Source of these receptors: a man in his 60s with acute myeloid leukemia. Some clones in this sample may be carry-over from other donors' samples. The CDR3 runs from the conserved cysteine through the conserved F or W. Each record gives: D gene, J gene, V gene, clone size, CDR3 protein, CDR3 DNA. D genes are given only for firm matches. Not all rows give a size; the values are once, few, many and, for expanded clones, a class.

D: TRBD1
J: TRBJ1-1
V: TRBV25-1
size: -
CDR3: CASIQGGGTEAFF
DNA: TGTGCCAGCATTCAGGGGGGCGGCACTGAAGCTTTCTTT

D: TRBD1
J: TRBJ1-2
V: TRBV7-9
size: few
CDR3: CASSLETGRGYTF
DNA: TGTGCCAGCAGCTTAGAGACAGGGCGAGGCTACACCTTC

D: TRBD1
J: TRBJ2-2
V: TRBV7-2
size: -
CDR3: CASSLGTGTGELFF
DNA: TGTGCCAGCAGCTTAGGGACAGGGACCGGGGAGCTGTTTTTT

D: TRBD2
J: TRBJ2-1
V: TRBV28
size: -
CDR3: CASVSRRRGGPQGEQFF
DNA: TGTGCCAGCGTCTCCCGGAGGCGGGGGGGGCCGCAGGGTGAGCAGTTCTTC

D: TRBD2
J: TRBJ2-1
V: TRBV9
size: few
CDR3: CASSDSGGALNEQFF
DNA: TGTGCCAGCAGTGATAGCGGGGGGGCGTTAAATGAGCAGTTCTTC

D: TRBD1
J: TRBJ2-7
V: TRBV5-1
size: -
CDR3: CASSLDGTGVYEQYF
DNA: TGCGCCAGCAGCTTGGACGGGACAGGGGTCTACGAGCAGTACTTC

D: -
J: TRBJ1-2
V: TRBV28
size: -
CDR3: CASSRAIQDRYGYTF
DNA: TGTGCCAGCTCTCGGGCCATACAGGACCGCTATGGCTACACCTTC

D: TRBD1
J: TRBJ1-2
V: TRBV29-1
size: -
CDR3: CSVEDQDRVGYTF
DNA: TGCAGCGTTGAAGACCAGGACAGGGTTGGCTACACCTTC

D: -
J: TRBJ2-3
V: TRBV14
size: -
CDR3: CASSLLRTRTSTDTQYF
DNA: TGTGCCAGCAGCCTCCTCCGTACAAGGACTAGCACAGATACGCAGTATTTT

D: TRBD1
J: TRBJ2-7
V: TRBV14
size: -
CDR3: CASSQLQGFEQYF
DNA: TGTGCCAGCAGCCAACTACAGGGGTTCGAGCAGTACTTC

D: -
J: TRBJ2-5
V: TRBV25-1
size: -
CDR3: CASSEPNQETQYF
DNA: TGTGCCAGCAGTGAGCCTAATCAAGAGACCCAGTACTTC

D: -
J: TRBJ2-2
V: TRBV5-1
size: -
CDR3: CASSPGLTGELFF
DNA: TGCGCCAGCAGCCCAGGGCTCACCGGGGAGCTGTTTTTT

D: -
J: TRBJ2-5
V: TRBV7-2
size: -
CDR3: CASSLGGAVETQYF
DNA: TGTGCCAGCAGCTTAGGAGGGGCTGTGGAGACCCAGTACTTC

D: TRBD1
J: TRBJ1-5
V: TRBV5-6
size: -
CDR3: CASSAGTGASNQPQHF
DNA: TGTGCCAGCAGCGCTGGGACAGGGGCTAGCAATCAGCCCCAGCATTTT

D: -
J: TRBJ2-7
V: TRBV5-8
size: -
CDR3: CASSTGRDGHYEQYF
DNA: TGTGCCAGCTCCACGGGTCGGGACGGCCACTACGAGCAGTACTTC

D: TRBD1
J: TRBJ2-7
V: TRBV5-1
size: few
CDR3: CASSPEPGQSSGQYF
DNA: TGCGCCAGCAGCCCCGAACCGGGACAGTCCTCCGGGCAGTACTTC

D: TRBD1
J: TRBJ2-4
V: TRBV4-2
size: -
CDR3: CASSQEGARQGALSKNIQYF
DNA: TGTGCCAGCAGCCAAGAGGGCGCGCGACAGGGGGCCTTGAGCAAAAACATTCAGTACTTC

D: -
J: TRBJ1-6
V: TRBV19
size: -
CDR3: CASSIAHLGTYNSPLHF
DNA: TGTGCCAGTAGTATTGCTCATCTGGGGACCTATAATTCACCCCTCCACTTT

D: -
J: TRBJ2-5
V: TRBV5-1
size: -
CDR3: CASSLDGRGKETQYF
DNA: TGCGCCAGCAGCTTGGATGGCAGGGGAAAAGAGACCCAGTACTTC

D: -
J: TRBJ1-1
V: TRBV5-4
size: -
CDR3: CASSRPQVNTEAFF
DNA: TGTGCCAGCAGCCGACCACAGGTGAACACTGAAGCTTTCTTT

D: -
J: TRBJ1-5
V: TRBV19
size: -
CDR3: CASRRLGVQPQHF
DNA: TGTGCCAGTAGGAGACTAGGTGTCCAGCCCCAGCATTTT

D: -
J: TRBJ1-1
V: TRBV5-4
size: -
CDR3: CASSSISQEAFF
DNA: TGTGCCAGCAGCTCTATCAGCCAAGAAGCTTTCTTT

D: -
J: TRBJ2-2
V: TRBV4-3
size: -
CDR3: CASSQEVVLNTGELFF
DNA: TGCGCCAGCAGCCAAGAGGTGGTACTTAACACCGGGGAGCTGTTTTTT

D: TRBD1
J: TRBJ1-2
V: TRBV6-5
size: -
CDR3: CASSYTAGTGDGYTF
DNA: TGTGCCAGCAGTTACACGGCCGGGACAGGGGATGGCTACACCTTC

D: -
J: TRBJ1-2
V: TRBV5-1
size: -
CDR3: CASSDLGVGYTF
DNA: TGCGCCAGCAGCGACCTGGGGGTTGGCTACACCTTC

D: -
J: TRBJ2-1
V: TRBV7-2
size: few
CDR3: CASSSPGRNEQFF
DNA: TGTGCCAGCAGCTCCCCGGGGAGGAATGAGCAGTTCTTC

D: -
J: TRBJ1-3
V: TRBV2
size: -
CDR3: CASSVTDPSGNTIYF
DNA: TGTGCCAGCAGTGTGACGGACCCCTCTGGAAACACCATATATTTT

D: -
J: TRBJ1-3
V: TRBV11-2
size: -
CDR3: CASSLPRGQRGNTIYF
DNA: TGTGCCAGCAGCCTACCCAGGGGACAAAGGGGAAACACCATATATTTT

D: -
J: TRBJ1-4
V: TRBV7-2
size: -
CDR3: CASSLTTDKLFF
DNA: TGTGCCAGCAGCTTAACTACCGACAAACTGTTTTTT

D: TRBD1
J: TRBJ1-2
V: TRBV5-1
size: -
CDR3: CASSLEGTGVYGYTF
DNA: TGCGCCAGCAGCTTGGAGGGGACAGGGGTCTATGGCTACACCTTC

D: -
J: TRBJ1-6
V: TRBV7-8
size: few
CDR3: CASSLGQLNSPLHF
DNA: TGTGCCAGCAGCTTAGGACAGCTAAATTCACCCCTCCACTTT

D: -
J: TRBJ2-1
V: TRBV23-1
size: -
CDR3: CASSQSRHWAGNEQFF
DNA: TGCGCCAGCAGTCAATCGCGGCACTGGGCAGGGAATGAGCAGTTCTTC

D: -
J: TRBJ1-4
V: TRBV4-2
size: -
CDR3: CASSQPGAEKLFF
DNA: TGTGCCAGCAGCCAACCGGGTGCAGAAAAACTGTTTTTT

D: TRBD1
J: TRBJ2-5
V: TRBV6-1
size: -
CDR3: CASRGQGAGRETQYF
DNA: TGTGCCAGCAGGGGACAGGGAGCGGGAAGGGAGACCCAGTACTTC

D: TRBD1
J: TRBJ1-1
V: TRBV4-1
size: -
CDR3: CASSQDPQGEAFF
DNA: TGCGCCAGCAGCCAAGATCCACAGGGGGAAGCTTTCTTT

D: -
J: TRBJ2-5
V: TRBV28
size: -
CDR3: CASSLRVRETQYF
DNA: TGTGCCAGCAGTTTAAGGGTTAGGGAGACCCAGTACTTC

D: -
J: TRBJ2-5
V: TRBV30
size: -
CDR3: CAWSVQTVATETQYF
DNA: TGTGCCTGGAGTGTACAAACGGTGGCAACCGAGACCCAGTACTTC

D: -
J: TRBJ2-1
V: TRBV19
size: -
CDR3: CASSISWTENEQFF
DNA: TGTGCCAGTAGTATCTCCTGGACTGAAAATGAGCAGTTCTTC

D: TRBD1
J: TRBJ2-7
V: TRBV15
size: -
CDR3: CATSRDRKRQGIYEQYF
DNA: TGTGCCACCAGCAGAGATAGGAAGAGACAGGGGATCTACGAGCAGTACTTC